This T cell receptor (beta chain) was recorded in a study of high-grade serous ovarian cancer treatment subgroups. Study overall: Mean per sample: about 14,000 reads, some 7,500 unique TCR beta rearrangements. Findings and caveats of the study: Tumors within one patient showed repertoire similarity of about 0.11 to 0.79. Clonal relatedness tracked neoantigen level, and by trend copy number and mutation load.

The tumor samples were collected prior to definitive surgery or chemotherapy. From germline, CDR1 is SQVTM and CDR2 ANQGSEA. Between the trimmed V and J ends, which lost 8 bases and 3 bases, there was a span of 17 bases. This CDR3 is 15 amino acids long. Data came from immunoSEQ multiplex PCR; TCRdb stores just in-frame clones and leaves some out. The sample yields over 9,000 clones, more than 85% seen once. Regarding this clone: The antigen is unknown.

The sequenced material came from tumor tissue. The chain employs TRBV29-1 and TRBJ1-6; D is ambiguous. The sequence derives from a human donor with high-grade serous ovarian cancer. CDR3 nucleotides: TGCAGCACTCAACCCGTGTGCCTCTATAATTCACCCCTCCACTTT. Its protein is CSTQPVCLYNSPLHF.